This T cell receptor beta chain was captured by sequencing in a study of CD8+ T cells in alopecia areata. Study-level information: Treatment comprised oral tofacitinib, 5 to 10 mg twice daily, in treated patients. Treated patients' severity was scored by percentage of affected scalp area. Study-wide results and limits: Many expanded lesional clones persisted in scalp and blood during tofacitinib.

Once RNA had been extracted, it was reverse transcribed into cDNA to act as the sequencing template. The repertoire was sequenced with immunoSEQ multiplex PCR; TCRdb's copy has only in-frame clones and lacks some. This table holds 190,000 or so clones, about 60% found once. Germline CDR1 and CDR2: SNHLY and FYNNEI. The CDR3 consists of 14 residues. V gave up 4 bases and J gave up 0 bases, with 7 bases separating them. Details on this clone: Its antigen is not identified.

Treatment meaning: oral pan-JAK inhibitor, 5-10 mg twice daily. In alopecia areata patients, both lesional scalp punch biopsies and peripheral blood were collected. This receptor was identified in a human donor with alopecia areata. The chain joins TRBV2 to TRBJ2-1, with unresolved D. The sample here was CD8+ T cells sorted from blood, taken at week 24, from a patient treated with tofacitinib. CDR3 sequence: CASSVYSSYNEQFF. The CDR3 DNA follows: TGTGCCAGCAGTGTCTACAGCTCCTACAATGAGCAGTTCTTC.